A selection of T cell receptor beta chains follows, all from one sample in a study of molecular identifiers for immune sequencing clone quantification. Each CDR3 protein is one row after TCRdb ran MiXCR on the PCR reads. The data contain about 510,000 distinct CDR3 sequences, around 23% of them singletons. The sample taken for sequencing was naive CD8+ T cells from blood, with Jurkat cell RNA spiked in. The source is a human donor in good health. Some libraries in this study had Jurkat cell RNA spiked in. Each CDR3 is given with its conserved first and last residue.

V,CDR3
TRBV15,CATSTLTGLGSNQPQHF
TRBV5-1,CASSQGQAAMNTEAFF
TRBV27,CASSLLTPHGLNTEAFF
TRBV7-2,CASSLVGRYVKAEAFF
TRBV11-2,CASSLQNYNEQFF
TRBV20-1,CSASWGRNTGELFF
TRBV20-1,CSARVPGQYGCTF
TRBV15,CATSAGSGSTYNEQFF
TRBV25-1,CASSEYTGADTPYF
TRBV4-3,CASSQLGVTGANVLTF
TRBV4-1,CASSHYERNTGELFF
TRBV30,CAWEQGNTIYF
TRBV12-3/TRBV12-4,CASRPGLLGGEQYF
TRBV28,CASSLVQYQETQYF
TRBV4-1,CASGLTDRGSYEQYF
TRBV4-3,CASSRRQGYNEQFF
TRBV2,CASRAQSIIEQYF
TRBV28,CASSISPSSYEQYF
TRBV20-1,CSAWERGGTYNEQFF
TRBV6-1,CASSVSGTVFEKLFF
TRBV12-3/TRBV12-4,CANSSGYSNQPQHF
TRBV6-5,CASSYSRGQKNIQYF
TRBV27,CASSLNSGFTGELFF
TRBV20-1,CSAPAGSYEQYF
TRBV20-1,CSARLGQGSGEQFF
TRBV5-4,CASSLSTPSGTRTDTQYF
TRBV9,CASSVFGDAYEQYF
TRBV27,CASSLLAGSFEQYF
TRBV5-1,CASSLASSSYYGYTF
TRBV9,CASSEWLAGGDTQYF
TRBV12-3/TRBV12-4,CASSKGNSYEQYF
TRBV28,CASSPTGNAGELFF
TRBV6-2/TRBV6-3,CAAYSGANEQFF
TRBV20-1,CSAEAGTGVSPLHF
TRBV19,CASSIGPTGNIQYF
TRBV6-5,CASSNERTGTEETQYF
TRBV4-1,CASSPAPYYEQYF
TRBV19,CASLPGGYNSPLHF
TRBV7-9,CASSDRLAGGLYNGQFF
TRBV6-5,CASSTSSLVGPQHF
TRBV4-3,CASSQHGSSTDTQYF
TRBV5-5,CASSPGTVGHSYEQYF
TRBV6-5,CASSTGQGHTGELFF
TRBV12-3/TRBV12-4,CASSPTTGRDQPQHF
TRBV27,CASSLIPGQETQYF
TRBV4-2,CASSPRESSGGPDTQYF
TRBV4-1,CASSQAPGGNQPQHF
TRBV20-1,CSASETGLQETQYF
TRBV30,CAWNIGRGYEQYF
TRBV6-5,CASSYSSGHQETQYF